A single sample is the source of the 13 T cell receptor beta chains below, sequenced in a study of cytomegalovirus exposure and HLA in healthy donors. A multiplex PCR was run with 60 Vbeta primers and 13 Jbeta primers. Only in-frame clones appear in the TCRdb table, and some are missing; sequencing was by immunoSEQ multiplex PCR. The sample contains about 89,000 clones, about a tenth of which appear only once. The sample comprised PBMCs. Receptors originate from a man over 45 in good health and CMV-seropositive.

The genes are TRBV7-6 and TRBJ1-6; possibly TRBD1 for D (5 bases). Trimming removed 6 bases at V and 8 bases at J, with 23 bases between. The germline gives CDR1 SGHVS, CDR2 FNYEAQ. The CDR3 runs to 17 residues. The CDR3 here is CASSSSMDKSKHSPLHF. The CDR3, as DNA: TGTGCCAGCAGTTCTTCCATGGACAAAAGCAAGCATTCACCCCTCCACTTT.

This clone was detected only a few times. V gene TRBV19 combines with J gene TRBJ1-1; D is possibly TRBD1 (6 bases). V dropped 9 bases and J dropped 2 bases, with 13 bases sitting between them. CDR3 length: 13 residues. The V gene's germline CDR1 is LNHDA and CDR2 SQIVND (reference sequence). CDR3 in DNA: TGTGCCAGCGCATTGACAGGTAACACTGAAGCTTTCTTT. Translating it yields CASALTGNTEAFF.

V and J are TRBV28 and TRBJ2-7; D might be TRBD2 (6 bases). In germline, CDR1 is MDHEN, CDR2 SYDVKM. The CDR3 runs to 16 residues. V was cut by 0 bases and J by 0 bases, with 12 bases left in between. In DNA form, the CDR3 reads TGTGCCAGCAGTTTATGGGGGCTAGCGAACTCCTACGAGCAGTACTTC. Its translation is CASSLWGLANSYEQYF.

The chain employs TRBV15 and TRBJ1-1; D not certain. Trimming shortened V by 2 bases and J by 5 bases, and 12 bases separated the two germline ends. Germline lookup yields CDR1 LNHNV and CDR2 YYDKDF (reference sequence). The CDR3 runs 14 residues. CDR3 sequence reads: CATSRLRTVTEAFF. The CDR3 DNA is TGTGCCACCAGCAGACTTAGAACAGTTACTGAAGCTTTCTTT.

The chain employs TRBV5-5 and TRBJ1-1, with a weak D call TRBD1 (5 bases). CDR3 size: 16 residues. Germline V gene lookup returns CDR1 SGHKS and CDR2 YYEKEE (reference sequence). Trimming left V 4 bases short and J 0 bases short, with 16 bases between. This CDR3 reads CASSGRAGLMNTEAFF. Here the CDR3 DNA reads TGTGCCAGCAGCGGGAGGGCAGGGCTGATGAACACTGAAGCTTTCTTT.

This clone has only a few counts. The chain uses TRBV28 and TRBJ1-5; 8 positions match TRBD1. The CDR3 totals 18 residues. Germline CDR1 reads MDHEN; CDR2 reads SYDVKM. V was pared by 3 bases and J by 3 bases, with 13 bases of the junction left unmatched. The CDR3 is CASSFHKAGGQINQPQHF. CDR3 bases: TGTGCCAGCAGTTTCCATAAGGCAGGGGGCCAAATCAATCAGCCCCAGCATTTT.

The chain is built from TRBV28 and TRBJ2-6; unclear D gene. Deletions cut 4 bases from V and 0 bases from J, with 13 bases between. Germline CDR1 MDHEN, CDR2 SYDVKM. This CDR3 is 17 amino acids long. CDR3 loop: CASSSPVPGSGANVLTF. As DNA, the CDR3 is TGTGCCAGCAGTTCCCCCGTCCCGGGCTCTGGGGCCAACGTCCTGACTTTC.

This clone was detected a few times. V usage is TRBV28 and J usage is TRBJ2-7; D uncertain. V dropped 3 bases and J dropped 3 bases, with 3 bases sitting between them. The CDR3 is 11 amino acids. From germline, CDR1 is MDHEN and CDR2 SYDVKM. CDR3 bases: TGTGCCAGCAGTTTCCGCTACGAGCAGTACTTC. This translates into CASSFRYEQYF.

This clone was seen a handful of times. The rearrangement joins TRBV18 to TRBJ2-1; 11 bases are a match to TRBD2. This CDR3 has 14 amino acids. After removal of 6 bases from V and 5 bases from J, the junction contained 3 bases not matched to a gene. Germline CDR1 and CDR2: KGHSH and LQKENI. The CDR3 nucleotides are TGTGCCAGCTCCCCGACTAGCGGGGACAATGAGCAGTTCTTC. This sequence encodes CASSPTSGDNEQFF.

This clone was counted between two and nine times. This chain connects TRBV5-1 to TRBJ1-1; possibly TRBD1 for D (6 bases). This CDR3 is 15 amino acids long. The germline V gene has CDR1 SGHRS and CDR2 YFSETQ. V lost 3 bases, J lost 6 bases, and 18 bases lay in between. In DNA form, the CDR3 reads TGCGCCAGCAGCTGGGGGCTGGGGGCCACGGCTGAAGCTTTCTTT. It specifies CASSWGLGATAEAFF. The whole variable domain, remainder taken from reference TRBV5-1 and TRBJ1-1, is KAGVTQTPRYLIKTRGQQVTLSCSPISGHRSVSWYQQTPGQGLQFLFEYFSETQRNKGNFPGRFSGRQFSNSRSEMNVSTLELGDSALYLCASSWGLGATAEAFFGQGTRLTVV.

The rearrangement joins TRBV28 to TRBJ1-1; 11 nucleotides align to TRBD1. The CDR3 contains 14 residues. Trimming took 6 bases from V and 11 from J; bases not matched to a gene: 11. Looked up from germline, CDR1 is MDHEN and CDR2 is SYDVKM. The CDR3 coding sequence is TGTGCCAGCAGCTTAATCCGGGACAGGGGGATTGCTTTCTTT. Amino acids: CASSLIRDRGIAFF.

In its sample, this clone was seen a few times. The chain combines TRBV18 with TRBJ1-1; D is unclear. V gave up 2 bases and J gave up 1 base, with 5 bases separating them. CDR3 length equals 13 residues. The germline V gene has CDR1 KGHSH and CDR2 LQKENI. CDR3 nucleotide sequence: TGTGCCAGCTCACCAAGCCAGAACACTGAAGCTTTCTTT. This encodes CASSPSQNTEAFF.

This clone came up a few times. The genes are TRBV7-3 and TRBJ2-3; TRBD2 matches 7 bases. The junction had 0 bases not matched to a gene; V was cut back by 1 base and J by 5 bases. The germline V gene encodes CDR1 SGHTA and CDR2 FQGTGA. This CDR3 region has 13 residues. The CDR3 loop is CASSLREGDTQYF. Here the CDR3 DNA reads TGTGCCAGCAGCTTAAGGGAGGGAGATACGCAGTATTTT.